The 14 T cell receptor beta chains reported below all come from one sample, sequenced in a study of a mutant IDH1 vaccine in newly diagnosed glioma (dated by TCRdb to the early 2020s). The sample's time point label is to be understood as: week 47, end of study. Each vaccine dose was 300 ug of a 20-mer mutant IDH1 peptide in Montanide, given subcutaneously with topical imiquimod. Library generation was performed with the immunoSEQ multiplex PCR assay. The clones in this table, taken by TCRdb from immuneACCESS, are in-frame only. Not every clone is retained; where verified, under half of the shortfall comes from an unresolved V gene, and the cause of the rest is unknown. The sample table holds tens of thousands of clones, of which roughly four fifths were seen once. 3.5% to 4% of the sample rests with the top ten. Their antigens remain unidentified. The sample consisted of PBMCs, taken from a glioma patient whose treatment included an IDH1 peptide vaccine. Receptors originate from a young man with glioma.

The gene calls are TRBV15 and TRBJ2-3, with D possibly being TRBD1 (6 bases). Trimming removed 2 bases from V and 5 bases from J, with 17 bases in between. CDR3 length equals 16 residues. Germline CDR1 and CDR2: LNHNV and YYDKDF (reference sequence). CDR3 in DNA: TGTGCCACCAGCAGATCCGTGGGGGCCCCGGAAGATACGCAGTATTTT. It is translated as CATSRSVGAPEDTQYF.

The V gene is TRBV5-1, the J gene TRBJ2-3; possibly TRBD2 for D (5 bases). Germline V CDR1 and CDR2: SGHRS, YFSETQ. This CDR3 has 13 residues. Trimming shortened V by 6 bases and J by 6 bases, and 14 bases separated the two germline ends. The CDR3 coding sequence is TGCGCCAGCATCTTCAACCCGGGGGATACGCAGTATTTT. Translated, it gives CASIFNPGDTQYF.

There are a few counts of this clone. The genes are TRBV18 and TRBJ1-4; D remains ambiguous. Germline V lookup: CDR1 KGHSH, CDR2 LQKENI. The CDR3 loop spans 12 amino acids. V shed 3 bases and J shed 7 bases, with 6 bases lying between them. CDR3 protein: CASSPKGEKLFF. The CDR3 DNA reads TGTGCCAGCTCACCTAAGGGTGAAAAACTGTTTTTT.

The chain employs TRBV18 and TRBJ2-2, with 7 bases fitting TRBD1. Germline trimming cut 2 bases from V and 2 bases from J; bases unmatched to any gene: 2. Germline loops: CDR1 KGHSH, CDR2 LQKENI. The length of the CDR3 is 15 residues. This CDR3 is CASSPDRANTGELFF. CDR3 nucleotide sequence: TGTGCCAGCTCACCAGACAGGGCCAACACCGGGGAGCTGTTTTTT.

V usage is TRBV4-1 and J usage is TRBJ1-4; D gene ambiguous. Germline lookup yields CDR1 MGHRA and CDR2 YSYEKL. V lost 4 bases, J lost 4 bases, and 19 bases lay in between. This CDR3 region has 17 residues. The CDR3 region has the DNA TGCGCCAGCAGCCCGCCTTTAGGTCTTATCGGTAATGAAAAACTGTTTTTT. This codes for CASSPPLGLIGNEKLFF.

This rearrangement joins TRBV7-8 to TRBJ1-5, with D possibly matching TRBD1 (5 bases). CDR3 size: 20 residues. V was shortened by 7 bases and J by 1 base, with 29 bases between the two germline ends. Germline CDR1 and CDR2: SGHVS and FQNEAQ. CDR3 loop: CASIRGGVQGPKRSNQPQHF. The CDR3 region has the DNA TGTGCCAGCATCCGGGGGGGTGTCCAGGGTCCCAAGAGGAGCAATCAGCCCCAGCATTTT.

The V call is TRBV29-1, the J call TRBJ2-2, with no clear D. Deletions cut 4 bases from V and 6 bases from J, with 12 bases between. The CDR3 consists of 13 residues. The V gene's germline CDR1 is SQVTM and CDR2 ANQGSEA. The CDR3 DNA reads as TGCAGCGTTGGCTTGACCGTCTCCGGGGAGCTGTTTTTT. It codes for CSVGLTVSGELFF.

The chain uses TRBV28 and TRBJ1-3; D is uncertain. Germline CDR1 reads MDHEN; CDR2 reads SYDVKM. Trimming left V 3 bases short and J 0 bases short, with 12 bases between. The CDR3 extends over 16 amino acids. CDR3 DNA sequence: TGTGCCAGCAGTTTGCCCAGACGACTCTCTGGAAACACCATATATTTT. The encoded protein is CASSLPRRLSGNTIYF.

The CDR3 is CASGLRGAFMNTEAFF. In nucleotides, the CDR3 is TGTGCCAGCGGACTAAGGGGGGCGTTCATGAACACTGAAGCTTTCTTT. The chain joins TRBV2 to TRBJ1-1; possibly TRBD1 for D (6 bases). Trimming shortened V by 8 bases and J by 0 bases, and 19 bases separated the two germline ends. Germline V gene data show CDR1 as SNHLY and CDR2 as FYNNEI. The length of the CDR3 is 16 residues.

The V gene is TRBV29-1, the J gene TRBJ2-7; D unclear. CDR1 is SQVTM and CDR2 is ANQGSEA in the germline V gene. This CDR3 is 11 amino acids long. Trimming left V 6 bases short and J 6 bases short, with 12 bases between. Written as DNA, the CDR3 is TGCAGCGTCATTCGGGTTCTCGAGCAGTACTTC. This encodes CSVIRVLEQYF.

V usage is TRBV29-1 and J usage is TRBJ2-5; 8 positions match TRBD1. CDR1 SQVTM and CDR2 ANQGSEA come from the germline V gene. The CDR3 spans 10 residues. After removal of 5 bases from V and 13 bases from J, the junction contained 6 bases not matched to a gene. This chain's CDR3 is CSVSDRDPYF. The CDR3 coding sequence is TGCAGCGTTTCGGACAGGGACCCGTACTTC.

J is TRBJ2-3 and V is TRBV5-8; no clear D gene. Between the trimmed V and J ends, which lost 0 bases and 2 bases, there was a span of 13 bases. The germline V gene has CDR1 SGHTS and CDR2 YDEGEE. This CDR3 spans 16 amino acids. CDR3 DNA sequence: TGTGCCAGCAGCTTGGATCCCTTCCCCACCACAGATACGCAGTATTTT. It translates to CASSLDPFPTTDTQYF.

This chain uses TRBV21-1 with TRBJ2-4; the DNA was not used to check the table's D call, TRBD2. TRBV21-1 is noted as a pseudogene. The CDR3 is 15 amino acids. CDR3 loop: CASRGSALAKNIQYF. CDR3 sequence (DNA): TGTGCCAGCAGAGGCTCAGCGCTAGCCAAAAACATTCAGTACTTC.

The V gene is TRBV5-1, the J gene TRBJ2-3, with D tentatively TRBD2 (6 bases). The CDR3 has 15 amino acids. V lost 0 bases, J lost 5 bases, and 13 bases lay in between. Germline values: CDR1 SGHRS, CDR2 YFSETQ. This chain's CDR3 is CASSLAGVWGDTQYF. CDR3 bases: TGCGCCAGCAGCTTGGCGGGGGTTTGGGGAGATACGCAGTATTTT. The full variable domain, rest sourced from reference TRBV5-1 and TRBJ2-3, is KAGVTQTPRYLIKTRGQQVTLSCSPISGHRSVSWYQQTPGQGLQFLFEYFSETQRNKGNFPGRFSGRQFSNSRSEMNVSTLELGDSALYLCASSLAGVWGDTQYFGPGTRLTVL.